This TCR beta chain is drawn from a study of patients and donors after allogeneic stem cell transplantation. This CDR3 has 15 amino acids. In germline, CDR1 is DFQATT, CDR2 SNEGSKA (reference sequence). With V trimmed by 4 bases and J by 6 bases, 11 bases remained unmatched. MiXCR was run by TCRdb on the RT-PCR reads, yielding one entry per CDR3 protein. The sample contains more than 850,000 distinct CDR3 sequences, roughly 18% of which appear only once. Sample: blood, either unsorted or a sorted T cell fraction (not recorded which). This TCR came from a human donor who was either an allogeneic HSCT recipient or a stem cell or donor lymphocyte infusion donor (not recorded which). It is not recorded whose cells these are; they may come from a transplant donor. The chain employs TRBV20-1 and TRBJ2-1; 8 bases are a match to TRBD2. The CDR3 DNA is TGCAGTGCTAATTCGAGGGCGGGAGGACTCAATGAGCAGTTCTTC. Its protein product is CSANSRAGGLNEQFF.